This record concerns one T cell receptor (beta chain) sequence. The data are from a study of blood T cell repertoires in COVID-19. Whole-study context: Spain, Italy and the United States supplied samples that represented acute and convalescent COVID-19.

Seattle cases were enrolled at active infection and followed longitudinally. Assay: immunoSEQ multiplex PCR; the TCRdb copy retains only in-frame clones and omits some. This table holds about 150,000 clones, around 87% found once. Germline assignment: CDR1 SGDLS and CDR2 YYNGEE. V shed 6 bases and J shed 1 base, with 10 bases lying between them. The CDR3 length is 13 residues. The clonotype was recovered from a man between 18 and 35 years old with COVID-19, enrolled during active disease. The material sequenced was peripheral blood. The rearrangement joins TRBV9 to TRBJ1-2; D is ambiguous. The CDR3 region is CASTKALNYGYTF. The CDR3 DNA is TGTGCCAGCACAAAAGCCCTTAACTATGGCTACACCTTC. The full variable domain, completed using reference TRBV9 and TRBJ1-2, is DSGVTQTPKHLITATGQRVTLRCSPRSGDLSVYWYQQSLDQGLQFLIQYYNGEERAKGNILERFSAQQFPDLHSELNLSSLELGDSALYFCASTKALNYGYTFGSGTRLTVV.